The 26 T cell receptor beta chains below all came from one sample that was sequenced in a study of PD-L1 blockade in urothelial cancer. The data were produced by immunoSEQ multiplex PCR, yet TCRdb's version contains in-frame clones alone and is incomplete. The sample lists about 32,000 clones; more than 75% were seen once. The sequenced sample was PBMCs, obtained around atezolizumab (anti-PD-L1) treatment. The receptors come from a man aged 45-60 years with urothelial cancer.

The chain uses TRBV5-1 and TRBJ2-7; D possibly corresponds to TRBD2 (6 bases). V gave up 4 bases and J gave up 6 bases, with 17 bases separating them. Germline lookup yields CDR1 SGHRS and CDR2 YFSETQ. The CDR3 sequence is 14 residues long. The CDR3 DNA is TGCGCCAGCAGCCGCGGGGAACATGGATCCGAGCAGTACTTC. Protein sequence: CASSRGEHGSEQYF.

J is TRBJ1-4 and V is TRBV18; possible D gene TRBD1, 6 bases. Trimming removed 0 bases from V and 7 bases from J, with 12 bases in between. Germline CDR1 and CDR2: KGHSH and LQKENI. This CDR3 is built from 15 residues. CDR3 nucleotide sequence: TGTGCCAGCTCACCACCTGCTGGGGGCCGTGAAAAACTGTTTTTT. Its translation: CASSPPAGGREKLFF.

CDR3 amino acids: CASSQDKPPGTSIHLSYNEQFF. Here the CDR3 DNA reads TGCGCCAGCAGCCAAGATAAGCCCCCCGGGACTTCCATCCACCTCTCCTACAATGAGCAGTTCTTC. The V call is TRBV4-3, the J call TRBJ2-1; D perhaps matches TRBD2 (6 bases). Germline V CDR1 and CDR2: LGHNA, YSLEER. The V end was cut by 0 bases, the J end by 0 bases, with 27 bases between. This CDR3 comprises 22 residues.

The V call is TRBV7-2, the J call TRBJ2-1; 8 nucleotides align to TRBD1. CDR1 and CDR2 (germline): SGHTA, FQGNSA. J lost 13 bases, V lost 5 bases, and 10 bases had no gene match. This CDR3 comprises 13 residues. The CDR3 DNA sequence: TGTGCCAGCAGCACCGATCAGGGGGCTGGACAGTTCTTC. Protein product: CASSTDQGAGQFF.

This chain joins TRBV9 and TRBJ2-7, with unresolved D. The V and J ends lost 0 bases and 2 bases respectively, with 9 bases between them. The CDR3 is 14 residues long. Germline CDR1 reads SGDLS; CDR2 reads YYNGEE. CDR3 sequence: CASSVAEETYEQYF. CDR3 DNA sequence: TGTGCCAGCAGCGTAGCTGAGGAGACCTACGAGCAGTACTTC. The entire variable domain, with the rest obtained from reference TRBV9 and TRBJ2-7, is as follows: DSGVTQTPKHLITATGQRVTLRCSPRSGDLSVYWYQQSLDQGLQFLIQYYNGEERAKGNILERFSAQQFPDLHSELNLSSLELGDSALYFCASSVAEETYEQYFGPGTRLTVT.

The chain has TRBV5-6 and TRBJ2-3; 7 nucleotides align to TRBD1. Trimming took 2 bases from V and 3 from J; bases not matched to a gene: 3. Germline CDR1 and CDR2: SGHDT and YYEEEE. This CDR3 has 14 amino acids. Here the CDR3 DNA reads TGTGCCAGCAGCTTTGGCAGGGGGACAGATACGCAGTATTTT. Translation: CASSFGRGTDTQYF.

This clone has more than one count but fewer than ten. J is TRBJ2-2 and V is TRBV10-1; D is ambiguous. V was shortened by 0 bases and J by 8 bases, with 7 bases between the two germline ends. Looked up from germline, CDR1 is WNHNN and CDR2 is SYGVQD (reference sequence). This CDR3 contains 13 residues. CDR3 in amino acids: CASSESPSGELFF. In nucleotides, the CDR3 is TGCGCCAGCAGTGAGTCCCCCAGTGGGGAGCTGTTTTTT.

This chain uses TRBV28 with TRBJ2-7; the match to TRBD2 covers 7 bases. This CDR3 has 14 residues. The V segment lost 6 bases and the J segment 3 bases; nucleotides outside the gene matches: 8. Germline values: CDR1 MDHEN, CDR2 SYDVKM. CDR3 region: CASRERDYNYEQYF. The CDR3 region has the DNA TGTGCCAGCAGAGAGAGGGACTACAACTACGAGCAGTACTTC.

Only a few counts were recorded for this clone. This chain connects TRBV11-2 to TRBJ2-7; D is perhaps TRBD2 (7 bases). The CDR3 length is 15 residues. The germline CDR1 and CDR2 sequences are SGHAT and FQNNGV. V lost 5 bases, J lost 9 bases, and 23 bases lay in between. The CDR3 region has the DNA TGTGCCAGCAGCCCTAGCAGAGGGGGAGGGCTTGGGCAGTACTTC. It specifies CASSPSRGGGLGQYF. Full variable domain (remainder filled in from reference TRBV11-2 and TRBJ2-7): EAGVAQSPRYKIIEKRQSVAFWCNPISGHATLYWYQQILGQGPKLLIQFQNNGVVDDSQLPKDRFSAERLKGVDSTLKIQPAKLEDSAVYLCASSPSRGGGLGQYFGPGTRLTVT.

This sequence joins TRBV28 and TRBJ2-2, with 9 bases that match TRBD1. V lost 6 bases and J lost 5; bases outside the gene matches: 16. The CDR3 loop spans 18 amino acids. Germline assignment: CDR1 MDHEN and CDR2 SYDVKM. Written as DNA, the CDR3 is TGTGCCAGCAGCCAAATCCAAGGGGACAGGGCGGGGACCGGGGAGCTGTTTTTT. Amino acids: CASSQIQGDRAGTGELFF. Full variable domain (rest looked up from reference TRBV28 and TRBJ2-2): DVKVTQSSRYLVKRTGEKVFLECVQDMDHENMFWYRQDPGLGLRLIYFSYDVKMKEKGDIPEGYSVSREKKERFSLILESASTNQTSMYLCASSQIQGDRAGTGELFFGEGSRLTVL.

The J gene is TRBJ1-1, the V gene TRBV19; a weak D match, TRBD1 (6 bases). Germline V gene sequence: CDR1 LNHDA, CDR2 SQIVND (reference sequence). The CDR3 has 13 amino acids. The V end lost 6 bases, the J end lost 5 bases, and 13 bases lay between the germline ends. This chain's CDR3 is CASRAGEWTEAFF. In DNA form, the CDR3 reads TGTGCCAGTAGGGCAGGGGAATGGACTGAAGCTTTCTTT.

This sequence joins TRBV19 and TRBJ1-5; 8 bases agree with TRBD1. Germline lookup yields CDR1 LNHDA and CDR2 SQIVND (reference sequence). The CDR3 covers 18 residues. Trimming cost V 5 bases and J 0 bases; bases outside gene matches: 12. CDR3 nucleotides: TGTGCCAGTAGTGCCCGACAGGGGCCAACATATAGCAATCAGCCCCAGCATTTT. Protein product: CASSARQGPTYSNQPQHF.

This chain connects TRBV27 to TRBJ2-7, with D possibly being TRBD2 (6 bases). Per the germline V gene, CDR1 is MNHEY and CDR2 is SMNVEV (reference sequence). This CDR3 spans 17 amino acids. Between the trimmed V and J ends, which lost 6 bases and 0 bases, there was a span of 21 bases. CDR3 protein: CASSPLRAGLFSYEQYF. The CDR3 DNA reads TGTGCCAGCAGCCCTCTTCGCGCGGGGCTCTTCTCCTACGAGCAGTACTTC.

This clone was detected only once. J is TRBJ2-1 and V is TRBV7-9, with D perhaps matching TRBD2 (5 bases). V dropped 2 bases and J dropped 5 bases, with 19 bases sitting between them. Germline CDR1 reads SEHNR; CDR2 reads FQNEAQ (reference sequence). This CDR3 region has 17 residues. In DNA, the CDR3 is TGTGCCAGCAGCTTACCCCCCCGCCTAGCCCCGAACAATGAGCAGTTCTTC. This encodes CASSLPPRLAPNNEQFF. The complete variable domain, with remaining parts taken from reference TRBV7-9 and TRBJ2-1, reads DTGVSQNPRHKITKRGQNVTFRCDPISEHNRLYWYRQTLGQGPEFLTYFQNEAQLEKSRLLSDRFSAERPKGSFSTLEIQRTEQGDSAMYLCASSLPPRLAPNNEQFFGPGTRLTVL.

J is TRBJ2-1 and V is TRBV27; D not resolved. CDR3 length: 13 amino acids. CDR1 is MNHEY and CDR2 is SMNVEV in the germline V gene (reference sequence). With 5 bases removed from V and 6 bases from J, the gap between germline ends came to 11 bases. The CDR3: CASSVARSNEQFF. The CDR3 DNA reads TGTGCCAGCAGTGTGGCCCGATCCAATGAGCAGTTCTTC.

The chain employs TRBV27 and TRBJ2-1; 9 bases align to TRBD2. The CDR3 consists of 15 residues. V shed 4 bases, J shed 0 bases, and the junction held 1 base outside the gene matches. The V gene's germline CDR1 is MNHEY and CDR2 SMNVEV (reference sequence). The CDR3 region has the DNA TGTGCCAGCAGTTGGGGACTAGCCTCCTACAATGAGCAGTTCTTC. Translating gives CASSWGLASYNEQFF.

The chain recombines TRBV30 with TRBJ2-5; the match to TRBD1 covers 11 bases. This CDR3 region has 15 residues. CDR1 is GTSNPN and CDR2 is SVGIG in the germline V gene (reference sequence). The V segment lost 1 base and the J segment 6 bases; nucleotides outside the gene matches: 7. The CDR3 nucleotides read TGTGCCTGGAGTGGGACAGGGGGCTCATTAAAGACCCAGTACTTC. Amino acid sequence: CAWSGTGGSLKTQYF.

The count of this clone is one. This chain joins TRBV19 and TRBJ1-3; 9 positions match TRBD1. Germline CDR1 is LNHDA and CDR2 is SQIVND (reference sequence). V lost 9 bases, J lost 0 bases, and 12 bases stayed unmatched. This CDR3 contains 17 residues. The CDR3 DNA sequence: TGTGCCAGCAGACCTCCGGGACAGGGAAGCTCTGGAAACACCATATATTTT. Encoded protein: CASRPPGQGSSGNTIYF.

CDR3 in DNA: TGTGCCAGCTCACCACTAGGGGGCTATCAAGAGACCCAGTACTTC. It specifies CASSPLGGYQETQYF. The V gene is TRBV18, the J gene TRBJ2-5; 7 nucleotides match TRBD1. The V and J ends lost 1 base and 2 bases, in that order; junction bases with no gene match: 4. Germline assignment: CDR1 KGHSH and CDR2 LQKENI. The CDR3 is 15 residues long.

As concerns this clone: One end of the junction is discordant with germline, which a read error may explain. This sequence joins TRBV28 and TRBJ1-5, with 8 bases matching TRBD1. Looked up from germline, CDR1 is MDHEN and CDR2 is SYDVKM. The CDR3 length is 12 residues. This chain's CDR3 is CASSLVTGVIYF. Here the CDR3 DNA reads TGTGCCAGCAGTTTAGTGACAGGGGTCATCTATTTT.

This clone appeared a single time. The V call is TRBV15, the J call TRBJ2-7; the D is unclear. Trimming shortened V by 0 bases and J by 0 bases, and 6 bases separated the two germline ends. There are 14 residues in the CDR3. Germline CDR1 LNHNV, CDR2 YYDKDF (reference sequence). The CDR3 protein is CATSRDDFSYEQYF. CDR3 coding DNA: TGTGCCACCAGCAGAGATGACTTCTCCTACGAGCAGTACTTC. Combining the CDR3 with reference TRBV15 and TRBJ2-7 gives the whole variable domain DAMVIQNPRYQVTQFGKPVTLSCSQTLNHNVMYWYQQKSSQAPKLLFHYYDKDFNNEADTPDNFQSRRPNTSFCFLDIRSPGLGDTAMYLCATSRDDFSYEQYFGPGTRLTVT.

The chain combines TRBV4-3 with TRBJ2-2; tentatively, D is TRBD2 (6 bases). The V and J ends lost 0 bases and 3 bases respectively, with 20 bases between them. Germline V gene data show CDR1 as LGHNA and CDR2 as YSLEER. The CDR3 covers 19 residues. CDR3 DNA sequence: TGCGCCAGCAGCCAAGATGGGTTCGCTGATGGGACTGACACCGGGGAGCTGTTTTTT. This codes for CASSQDGFADGTDTGELFF.

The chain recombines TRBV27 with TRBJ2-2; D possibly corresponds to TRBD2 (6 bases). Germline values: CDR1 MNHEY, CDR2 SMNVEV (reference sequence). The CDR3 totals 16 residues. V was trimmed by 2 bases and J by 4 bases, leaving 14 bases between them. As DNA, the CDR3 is TGTGCCAGCAGTTTAATTGTGGGAGGATCCACCGGGGAGCTGTTTTTT. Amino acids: CASSLIVGGSTGELFF.

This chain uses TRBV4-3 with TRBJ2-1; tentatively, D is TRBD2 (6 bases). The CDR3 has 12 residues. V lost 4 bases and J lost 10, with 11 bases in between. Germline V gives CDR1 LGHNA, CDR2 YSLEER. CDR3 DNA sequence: TGCGCCAGCAGCCCGGGGGTTGGAGAGCAGTTCTTC. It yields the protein CASSPGVGEQFF.

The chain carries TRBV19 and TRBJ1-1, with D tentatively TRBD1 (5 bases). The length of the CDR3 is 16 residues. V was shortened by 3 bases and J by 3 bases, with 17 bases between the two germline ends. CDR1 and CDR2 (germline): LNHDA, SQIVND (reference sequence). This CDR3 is CASSIRSDGGDTEAFF. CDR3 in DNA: TGTGCCAGTAGTATTAGATCCGACGGGGGGGACACTGAAGCTTTCTTT.

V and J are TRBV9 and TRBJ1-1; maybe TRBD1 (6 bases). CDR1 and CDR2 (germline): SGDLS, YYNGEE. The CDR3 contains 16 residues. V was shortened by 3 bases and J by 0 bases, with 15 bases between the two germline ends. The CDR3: CASSAATGTMNTEAFF. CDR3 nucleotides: TGTGCCAGCAGCGCCGCAACAGGGACCATGAACACTGAAGCTTTCTTT.